The entry below gives a single TCR beta chain sequence along with its context. No antigen is known for it. One base away there is no much larger clone; base qualities are not given. This specimen comes from a study of tumor and adjacent non-tumor tissue in lung cancer (dated by TCRdb to 2016 to 2019). Describing the broader study: Of the cohort, 11 to 12 patients had adenocarcinoma, 2 had squamous cell carcinoma and 1 had small cell lung cancer. In total, sequencing yielded 125,075,908 productive TCRbeta reads, which works out to an average of approximately 4 million reads per sample. Ages among the 15 or so patients ranged from about 31 to 80 years, there were some 10 men and 5 women, and disease was at TNM stage I to III. TCRbeta CDR3 sequencing was performed on under 35 paired specimens, with one tumor sample and one normal lung sample collected per patient. The study compared bulk TCRbeta repertoires between lung tumor tissue and matched distant non-tumor lung tissue from fewer than 19 lung cancer patients.

The library was generated by multiplex PCR. The sequencer listed for this sample is Illumina HiSeq 2500. Following protocols modified from ARM-PCR, the researchers constructed TCRbeta libraries through three rounds of nested PCR with primers (Table S4). Before sequencing, PCR products of 200-500 bp were cut from the gel and purified using the QIAquick gel extraction kit. The authors' pipeline ran thus. Trimmomatic was used to clean the reads, FLASH was used to merge the reads into complete CDR3 sequences, and MiTCR was used to assign the reads to V(D)J germline segments. Clonal diversity was calculated as the inverse Simpson's index using VDJtools. A read counted as productive if the sequence was in-frame and lacked a premature stop codon. TCRdb itself trimmed the public reads at Q25 with fastp, ran MiXCR and retained productive beta chains. CDR3 protein sequences are deduplicated, and each keeps its most common genes and DNA. For this entry, the V and J calls and clone size follow TCRdb and not the study's own pipeline. The sample table contains 90,000 to 100,000 distinct CDR3 sequences; only one count was recorded for 80% of them. About 29% of the sample comes from the top ten.

Bulk unsorted tissue served as the source for RNA extraction, and RNA quality was assessed using a NanoDrop ND-1000 and an Agilent 2100. Distant non-tumor tissue taken more than 3 cm from the tumor edge was used as the normal lung sample. Newly diagnosed lung cancer patients without prior chemotherapy who had been admitted for thoracic surgery in China between August and November 2014 were enrolled as donors. Patients who had received previous radiotherapy or chemotherapy, or who had another concurrent cancer, were excluded from the study. Pieces of surgical tissue measuring about 1-2.1 cm3 were kept in RNAlater solution and stored at -80 degrees C until use. Spanning cysteine to phenylalanine, the CDR3 consists of 17 amino acids. Just the 51-base CDR3 DNA is kept, in frame starting at base 1. The germline ends are 25 bases apart after V is trimmed by 9 bases and J by 1 base. CDR1 and CDR2 (MNHEY, SVGEGT) derive from the germline V gene.

The research as a whole found: Peripheral blood was not sequenced, so blood TCRbeta repertoires were not examined in the lung cancer patients of the study. The cohort had only around 14 patients, and the authors noted that larger samples and more detailed clinical data are needed. Neither the sequencing platform nor unique molecular identifiers are mentioned in the methods. In normal lung, the top 100 clones accounted for a significantly larger cumulative share of the repertoire than in tumor tissue. Tumor tissue showed significantly higher TCR diversity (inverse Simpson) than normal lung tissue, at about 400 vs 150 (P = 0.0075, Mann-Whitney U test). TCR diversity was significantly higher in younger patients, and higher tumor TCR diversity was associated with shorter overall and disease-free survival.

The sequence was obtained from a man aged 55 to 69 with small cell lung cancer. The sequence links TRBV6-2 or TRBV6-3 to TRBJ2-7; no D gene can be assigned with confidence. The sequenced material came from distant non-tumor lung tissue. The DNA sequence reads TGTGCCAGTAATCACCGCGATAGGGCGTCGGGTTCCTACGAGCAGTACTTC. Protein translation: CASNHRDRASGSYEQYF.